Listed below are T cell receptor beta chains from one sample, sequenced in a study of T-cell reconstitution after alpha-beta-depleted transplantation in children. TCRdb re-called the PCR reads through MiXCR, storing one row per CDR3 protein. This table holds about 200,000 distinct CDR3 sequences, under 8.5% found once. Specimen: PBMCs, collected before TCRalphabeta/CD19-depleted stem cell transplant. Receptor source: a boy aged 2 to 10 with acute lymphoblastic leukemia, due to receive a stem cell transplant. Both conserved end residues are part of each CDR3. Each record gives: clone size, J gene, V gene, D gene, CDR3 DNA, CDR3 protein. D genes are given only for firm matches. Clone sizes are given selectively: once, few, many, or a class where the clone is expanded.

clone size: many
J gene: TRBJ2-5
V gene: TRBV7-2
D gene: TRBD1
CDR3 DNA: TGTGCCAGCAGCCCAGGGGGATACCAAGAGACCCATTACTTC
CDR3 protein: CASSPGGYQETHYF

clone size: many
J gene: TRBJ2-2
V gene: TRBV4-2
D gene: TRBD2
CDR3 DNA: TGTGCCAGCAGCCAAGGTCCGGGACTAGCGGGGGGACGTGCCACCGGGGAGCTGTTTTTT
CDR3 protein: CASSQGPGLAGGRATGELFF

clone size: many
J gene: TRBJ2-1
V gene: TRBV9
D gene: .
CDR3 DNA: TGTGCCAGCAGCCCCCTGTTAGGCCGCCGCTTGGACAATGAGCAGTTCTTC
CDR3 protein: CASSPLLGRRLDNEQFF

clone size: few
J gene: TRBJ1-4
V gene: TRBV28
D gene: TRBD1
CDR3 DNA: TGTGCCAGCAGTTTACAGGGGGGGACAGGGGGAGAAAAACTGTTTTTT
CDR3 protein: CASSLQGGTGGEKLFF

clone size: few
J gene: TRBJ2-4
V gene: TRBV12-3/TRBV12-4
D gene: TRBD1
CDR3 DNA: TGTGCCAGCAGTAAAGGACAGGCCTTAGCCAAAAACATTCAGTACTTC
CDR3 protein: CASSKGQALAKNIQYF

clone size: many
J gene: TRBJ2-5
V gene: TRBV10-3
D gene: TRBD2
CDR3 DNA: TGTGCCATCAGTGGACTAGCGGGAGAAGAGACCCAGTACTTC
CDR3 protein: CAISGLAGEETQYF

clone size: many
J gene: TRBJ2-7
V gene: TRBV2
D gene: TRBD1
CDR3 DNA: TGTGCCAGCAGTTCTATAGACAGGGCCCTTTACGAGCAGTACTTC
CDR3 protein: CASSSIDRALYEQYF

clone size: few
J gene: TRBJ2-7
V gene: TRBV20-1
D gene: .
CDR3 DNA: TGCAGTGCTAGAGACCGAGTCCAGGGAGCGTCCTACGAGCAGTACTTC
CDR3 protein: CSARDRVQGASYEQYF

clone size: .
J gene: TRBJ2-1
V gene: TRBV6-2/TRBV6-3
D gene: TRBD1
CDR3 DNA: TGTGCCACTCAAGAAGGGGGCGGCCTGGGTTGGCAGTTCTTC
CDR3 protein: CATQEGGGLGWQFF

clone size: many
J gene: TRBJ2-1
V gene: TRBV13
D gene: .
CDR3 DNA: TGTGCCAGCAGCCCGGCGGGACTTAGTATGACCGCCCTCCTCAGGGATGTCGATGAGCAGTTCTTC
CDR3 protein: CASSPAGLSMTALLRDVDEQFF

clone size: many
J gene: TRBJ2-7
V gene: TRBV11-2
D gene: .
CDR3 DNA: TGTGCCAGCAGCCCCGGGACGATTCACTACGAGCAGTACTTC
CDR3 protein: CASSPGTIHYEQYF

clone size: many
J gene: TRBJ1-1
V gene: TRBV29-1
D gene: .
CDR3 DNA: TGCAGCGTGCTCGGAAAGAACACTGAAGCTTTCTTT
CDR3 protein: CSVLGKNTEAFF

clone size: few
J gene: TRBJ2-5
V gene: TRBV12-3/TRBV12-4
D gene: TRBD1
CDR3 DNA: TGTGCCAGCAGTTCCCCAGGGGGCGGAGAGACCCAGTACTTC
CDR3 protein: CASSSPGGGETQYF

clone size: few
J gene: TRBJ2-1
V gene: TRBV28
D gene: TRBD2
CDR3 DNA: TGTGCCAGCAGTTTATATCCTAGCGGGGATGGGGATGAGCAGTTCTTC
CDR3 protein: CASSLYPSGDGDEQFF

clone size: .
J gene: TRBJ2-7
V gene: TRBV6-6
D gene: TRBD2
CDR3 DNA: TGTGCCACCTGGGATAGCGGGTCCTACGAGCAGTACTTC
CDR3 protein: CATWDSGSYEQYF

clone size: many
J gene: TRBJ2-7
V gene: TRBV3-1
D gene: .
CDR3 DNA: TGTGCCAGCAGCCAGGAAAGGAGGGTGCAGTACTTC
CDR3 protein: CASSQERRVQYF

clone size: few
J gene: TRBJ2-3
V gene: TRBV5-4
D gene: TRBD2
CDR3 DNA: TGTGCCAGCAGCCCCGGGACTAGCGGGAGTTACACGCAGTATTTT
CDR3 protein: CASSPGTSGSYTQYF

clone size: many
J gene: TRBJ2-7
V gene: TRBV10-2
D gene: .
CDR3 DNA: TGCGCCAGCAGTGAGTCTGGCTACGAGCAGTACTTC
CDR3 protein: CASSESGYEQYF

clone size: many
J gene: TRBJ2-5
V gene: TRBV7-2
D gene: .
CDR3 DNA: TGTGCCAGCAGCTCCACAGGCACAGGGAAGGAGACCCATTACTTC
CDR3 protein: CASSSTGTGKETHYF

clone size: many
J gene: TRBJ2-2
V gene: TRBV28
D gene: .
CDR3 DNA: TGTGCCAGCAGTTTAGAAGGGGTCCCCGGGGAGCTGTTTTTT
CDR3 protein: CASSLEGVPGELFF

clone size: few
J gene: TRBJ2-1
V gene: TRBV20-1
D gene: .
CDR3 DNA: TGCAGTCTGAGGATAAACAATGAGCAGTTCTTC
CDR3 protein: CSLRINNEQFF

clone size: few
J gene: TRBJ2-2
V gene: TRBV28
D gene: TRBD2
CDR3 DNA: TGTGCCAGCAGCCGGGGTGGTAGCGGGGCCGGGGAGCTGTTTTTT
CDR3 protein: CASSRGGSGAGELFF

clone size: .
J gene: TRBJ1-6
V gene: TRBV9
D gene: .
CDR3 DNA: TGTGCCAGCAGCCCTCATTCGGGGGGTACGTCGCCCCTCCACTTT
CDR3 protein: CASSPHSGGTSPLHF

clone size: many
J gene: TRBJ2-7
V gene: TRBV12-3/TRBV12-4
D gene: .
CDR3 DNA: TGTGCCAGCGCGACAAGGCCAGACTACGAGCAGTACTTC
CDR3 protein: CASATRPDYEQYF

clone size: few
J gene: TRBJ1-1
V gene: TRBV28
D gene: .
CDR3 DNA: TGTGCCAGCAGGCCGACTACAGGGCCAGGAGGCACTGAAGCTTTCTTT
CDR3 protein: CASRPTTGPGGTEAFF

clone size: .
J gene: TRBJ2-7
V gene: TRBV28
D gene: TRBD2
CDR3 DNA: TGTGCCAGCAGTTTAGGATCAGGGAGGGGCTACGAGCAGTACTTC
CDR3 protein: CASSLGSGRGYEQYF

clone size: many
J gene: TRBJ2-7
V gene: TRBV20-1
D gene: .
CDR3 DNA: TGCAGTGCCTATATCCGAGAGGTTGCCTACGAGCAGTACTTC
CDR3 protein: CSAYIREVAYEQYF

clone size: many
J gene: TRBJ2-3
V gene: TRBV29-1
D gene: .
CDR3 DNA: TGCAGCGTTGAGCTTCTGGGAGCTAGCACAGATACGCAGTATTTT
CDR3 protein: CSVELLGASTDTQYF

clone size: .
J gene: TRBJ2-7
V gene: TRBV7-9
D gene: TRBD1
CDR3 DNA: TGTGCCAGCAGCCCAACAACCTTGGGGACAGGGACCTACGAGCAGTACTTC
CDR3 protein: CASSPTTLGTGTYEQYF

clone size: .
J gene: TRBJ1-1
V gene: TRBV7-9
D gene: .
CDR3 DNA: TGTGCCAGCAGGGCACTGCCGAACACTGAAGCTTTCTTT
CDR3 protein: CASRALPNTEAFF

clone size: many
J gene: TRBJ2-7
V gene: TRBV29-1
D gene: .
CDR3 DNA: TGCAGCGTACAATTAGACTCCTACGAGCAGTACTTC
CDR3 protein: CSVQLDSYEQYF

clone size: .
J gene: TRBJ2-3
V gene: TRBV28
D gene: .
CDR3 DNA: TGTGCCAGCGGGGGGCAGTATTTT
CDR3 protein: CASGGQYF

clone size: many
J gene: TRBJ2-2
V gene: TRBV11-2
D gene: .
CDR3 DNA: TGTGCCAGCAGCTTAATCAGTCGGGGGGAGCTGTTTTTT
CDR3 protein: CASSLISRGELFF

clone size: few
J gene: TRBJ2-7
V gene: TRBV9
D gene: .
CDR3 DNA: TGTGCCAGCAGCGTAGGATCCGGGGACGAGCAGTACTTC
CDR3 protein: CASSVGSGDEQYF

clone size: few
J gene: TRBJ2-1
V gene: TRBV28
D gene: .
CDR3 DNA: TGTGCCAGCAGTTCCCCAGGTGTGGACAATGAGCAGTTCTTC
CDR3 protein: CASSSPGVDNEQFF

clone size: .
J gene: TRBJ2-5
V gene: TRBV6-2/TRBV6-3
D gene: TRBD2
CDR3 DNA: TGTGCCAGCAGCATTACAACGCTAGCGGTGGAGACCCAGTACTTC
CDR3 protein: CASSITTLAVETQYF

clone size: many
J gene: TRBJ2-3
V gene: TRBV30
D gene: .
CDR3 DNA: TGTGCCTGGAGCGGGGGGCCAGATACGCAGTATTTT
CDR3 protein: CAWSGGPDTQYF

clone size: many
J gene: TRBJ1-1
V gene: TRBV7-8
D gene: .
CDR3 DNA: TGTGCCAGCAGCAGCTTACTTGGCGTCGGGAACACTGAAGCTTTCTTT
CDR3 protein: CASSSLLGVGNTEAFF

clone size: .
J gene: TRBJ2-7
V gene: TRBV7-9
D gene: .
CDR3 DNA: TGTGCCAGCAGCTTAGAGCACTACGAGCAGTACTTC
CDR3 protein: CASSLEHYEQYF

clone size: .
J gene: TRBJ1-5
V gene: TRBV20-1
D gene: .
CDR3 DNA: TGCAGTGCTAGACGACAAATAGGGGCCTATCAGCCCCAGCATTTT
CDR3 protein: CSARRQIGAYQPQHF

clone size: few
J gene: TRBJ2-5
V gene: TRBV7-9
D gene: TRBD1
CDR3 DNA: TGTGCCAGCAGCTGGGCCCGGGACAGGGGTCAAGAGACCCAGTACTTC
CDR3 protein: CASSWARDRGQETQYF

clone size: few
J gene: TRBJ2-5
V gene: TRBV18
D gene: .
CDR3 DNA: TGTGCCAGCTCAGAGGTCAAACAGGGCTACCAAGAGACCCAGTACTTC
CDR3 protein: CASSEVKQGYQETQYF

clone size: few
J gene: TRBJ2-7
V gene: TRBV5-1
D gene: TRBD1
CDR3 DNA: TGCGCCAGCAGCCCGGCCGGGACAGGCCTTGTGAAGCAGTACTTC
CDR3 protein: CASSPAGTGLVKQYF

clone size: many
J gene: TRBJ1-2
V gene: TRBV29-1
D gene: .
CDR3 DNA: TGCAGCGTTGACGCGCAGGCAAATAACTATGGCTACACCTTC
CDR3 protein: CSVDAQANNYGYTF

clone size: many
J gene: TRBJ2-5
V gene: TRBV28
D gene: .
CDR3 DNA: TGTGCCAGCAGTTTAGCCCCCTCGTGGGGAGAGACCCAGTACTTC
CDR3 protein: CASSLAPSWGETQYF

clone size: .
J gene: TRBJ2-5
V gene: TRBV10-2
D gene: TRBD2
CDR3 DNA: TGCGCCAGCGGGGAACTAGCGGGGCAAGAGACCCAGTACTTC
CDR3 protein: CASGELAGQETQYF

clone size: .
J gene: TRBJ1-5
V gene: TRBV6-1
D gene: .
CDR3 DNA: TGTGCCAGCAGTGCCGCGCCGGCTTATCAGCCCCAGCATTTT
CDR3 protein: CASSAAPAYQPQHF

clone size: many
J gene: TRBJ2-5
V gene: TRBV20-1
D gene: .
CDR3 DNA: TGCAGTGCCAAAGATATAAACCAAGAGACCCAGTACTTC
CDR3 protein: CSAKDINQETQYF

clone size: many
J gene: TRBJ2-2
V gene: TRBV14
D gene: .
CDR3 DNA: TGTGCCAGCAGCCCTCTGGGCGGGGAGCTGTTTTTT
CDR3 protein: CASSPLGGELFF

clone size: few
J gene: TRBJ2-5
V gene: TRBV18
D gene: .
CDR3 DNA: TGTGCCAGCGCGGCCGACCAAGAGACCCAGTACTTC
CDR3 protein: CASAADQETQYF

clone size: many
J gene: TRBJ1-5
V gene: TRBV15
D gene: .
CDR3 DNA: TGTGCCACCAGCAGAGAGTTTCGTAGGGGTCAGCCCCAGCATTTT
CDR3 protein: CATSREFRRGQPQHF

clone size: .
J gene: TRBJ1-1
V gene: TRBV28
D gene: .
CDR3 DNA: TGTGCCAGCAGTGTCCCCCGGGCCTGGGACACTGAAGCTTTCTTT
CDR3 protein: CASSVPRAWDTEAFF

clone size: many
J gene: TRBJ2-5
V gene: TRBV12-3/TRBV12-4
D gene: .
CDR3 DNA: TGTGCCAGCAGTCTGCGGGGACAAGAGACCCAGTACTTC
CDR3 protein: CASSLRGQETQYF

clone size: many
J gene: TRBJ2-3
V gene: TRBV7-2
D gene: TRBD2
CDR3 DNA: TGTGCCAGCAGCGCGGAACTAGCGGGAGTTACAGATACGCAGTATTTT
CDR3 protein: CASSAELAGVTDTQYF